The 24 T cell receptor beta chains listed next were all sequenced from one sample in a study of early T cells in non-severe SARS-CoV-2 infection. One entry per CDR3 protein, called by TCRdb with MiXCR from the 5' RACE reads. Among fewer than 60,000 distinct CDR3 sequences listed, 9.4% were seen once. Here the sequenced sample was whole blood, taken at baseline. These receptors were obtained from an adult who was a healthcare worker with PCR-confirmed SARS-CoV-2 infection or an uninfected control (not recorded which).

This clonotype occurred a few times. The DNA of the CDR3 is TGTGCCAGCTGGAATACCAGGGGCACCTACGAGCAGTACTTC. Its protein is CASWNTRGTYEQYF. The chain combines TRBV5-5 with TRBJ2-7; D is possibly TRBD1 (6 bases). This CDR3 region has 14 residues. With 7 bases removed from V and 2 bases from J, the gap between germline ends came to 16 bases. CDR1 is SGHKS and CDR2 is YYEKEE in the germline V gene (reference sequence).

The chain combines TRBV19 with TRBJ2-7; the D gene is possibly TRBD1 (6 bases). From germline, CDR1 is LNHDA and CDR2 SQIVND (reference sequence). The CDR3 consists of 12 residues. V dropped 3 bases and J dropped 6 bases, with 9 bases sitting between them. This CDR3 is CASSMGASEQYF. The CDR3 DNA follows: TGTGCCAGTAGTATGGGGGCCAGCGAGCAGTACTTC.

This clonotype was picked up many times. V is TRBV7-9 and J is TRBJ2-1; 9 bases fit TRBD1. Trimming took 2 bases from V and 8 from J; bases not matched to a gene: 13. The germline V gene has CDR1 SEHNR and CDR2 FQNEAQ (reference sequence). The CDR3 is made up of 17 amino acids. The CDR3 sequence is CASSLRTGAPSGDEQFF. The CDR3 nucleotides read TGTGCCAGCAGCTTACGGACAGGGGCCCCGTCGGGGGATGAGCAGTTCTTC.

This clonotype occurred many times. The gene calls are TRBV29-1 and TRBJ2-1; D is ambiguous. This CDR3 is 13 amino acids long. The ends were cut back, 4 bases at V and 5 bases at J, with 12 bases in the middle. Per the germline V gene, CDR1 is SQVTM and CDR2 is ANQGSEA. The CDR3 DNA reads as TGCAGCGTTGGGTTGTCAAGGCACAATGAGCAGTTCTTC. Residues: CSVGLSRHNEQFF.

The V and J genes are TRBV29-1 and TRBJ2-5, with D possibly TRBD2 on 5 matching bases. The germline V and J ends were trimmed by 0 bases and 7 bases, with 15 bases remaining between them. The germline gives CDR1 SQVTM, CDR2 ANQGSEA. The CDR3 contains 14 residues. CDR3 DNA sequence: TGCAGCGTTGAAGATCAGGATCGCGGAGGGACCCAGTACTTC. This encodes CSVEDQDRGGTQYF.

V usage is TRBV6-5 and J usage is TRBJ1-1; D is uncertain. V was trimmed by 0 bases and J by 0 bases, leaving 5 bases between them. CDR1 and CDR2 (germline): MNHEY, SVGAGI. This CDR3 spans 14 amino acids. Here the CDR3 DNA reads TGTGCCAGCAGTTACTCGATGTTGAACACTGAAGCTTTCTTT. Protein sequence: CASSYSMLNTEAFF.

This clonotype was counted ten times or more. This chain links TRBV20-1 with TRBJ1-5; no firm D call. V lost 1 base and J lost 2, with 9 bases in between. Germline CDR1 is DFQATT and CDR2 is SNEGSKA (reference sequence). There are 14 residues in the CDR3. The DNA of the CDR3 is TGCAGTGCTAGAGTAGGGCAGGGCAATCAGCCCCAGCATTTT. Protein: CSARVGQGNQPQHF.

The table lists this clonotype with many counts. This chain links TRBV5-6 with TRBJ1-6; D is unresolved. This CDR3 is built from 13 residues. V was pared by 1 base and J by 7 bases, with 6 bases between. Germline assignment: CDR1 SGHDT and CDR2 YYEEEE. CDR3 sequence reads: CASSLNRNSPLHF. Written as DNA, the CDR3 is TGTGCCAGCAGCTTGAACAGAAATTCACCCCTCCACTTT. Full variable domain (outside the CDR3, taken from reference TRBV5-6 and TRBJ1-6): DAGVTQSPTHLIKTRGQQVTLRCSPKSGHDTVSWYQQALGQGPQFIFQYYEEEERQRGNFPDRFSGHQFPNYSSELNVNALLLGDSALYLCASSLNRNSPLHFGNGTRLTVT.

The chain combines TRBV6-2 or TRBV6-3 with TRBJ2-5; a weak D match, TRBD2 (5 bases). CDR3 size: 13 residues. Deletions cut 2 bases from V and 5 bases from J, with 9 bases between. Looked up from germline, CDR1 is MNHEY and CDR2 is SVGEGT. The CDR3: CASSYGGVETQYF. The DNA of the CDR3 is TGTGCCAGCAGTTACGGAGGAGTGGAGACCCAGTACTTC.

This clonotype has more than one count but fewer than ten. The chain couples TRBV28 to TRBJ2-1; 7 bases agree with TRBD2. The V gene end was trimmed by 5 bases and the J gene end by 4 bases; junction bases not matched to a gene: 5. This CDR3 is 14 amino acids long. Germline lookup yields CDR1 MDHEN and CDR2 SYDVKM. CDR3 coding DNA: TGTGCCAGCAGTCCACTAGCGCTTTACAATGAGCAGTTCTTC. Protein product: CASSPLALYNEQFF. Drawing the rest from reference TRBV28 and TRBJ2-1, the complete variable domain is DVKVTQSSRYLVKRTGEKVFLECVQDMDHENMFWYRQDPGLGLRLIYFSYDVKMKEKGDIPEGYSVSREKKERFSLILESASTNQTSMYLCASSPLALYNEQFFGPGTRLTVL.

The CDR3 DNA sequence: TGTGCCAGCAGTGTAGAGAGGAGTATCAGCGGAGGGTCACCCCTCCACTTT. Encoded protein: CASSVERSISGGSPLHF. J is TRBJ1-6 and V is TRBV27; no clear D. V was pared by 5 bases and J by 10 bases, with 24 bases between. This CDR3 has 17 residues. CDR1 is MNHEY and CDR2 is SMNVEV in the germline V gene (reference sequence).

This clonotype is medium-sized in the sample. V usage is TRBV6-5 and J usage is TRBJ2-7; 11 bases align to TRBD1. The CDR3 runs 14 residues. Germline assignment: CDR1 MNHEY and CDR2 SVGAGI. The V gene end was trimmed by 2 bases and the J gene end by 12 bases; junction bases not matched to a gene: 9. The CDR3 DNA reads TGTGCCAGCAGTTACACCGGGACAGGGGGGAATGCGTACTTC. Its translation is CASSYTGTGGNAYF.

At least ten counts were recorded for this clonotype. The chain joins TRBV7-2 to TRBJ2-7; D is unclear. The CDR3 has 15 amino acids. V dropped 1 base and J dropped 0 bases, with 10 bases sitting between them. Germline V gene sequence: CDR1 SGHTA, CDR2 FQGNSA. The CDR3 region is CASSLGSTASYEQYF. CDR3 DNA sequence: TGTGCCAGCAGCTTAGGTTCGACTGCCTCCTACGAGCAGTACTTC.

This clonotype has at least ten counts. The J gene is TRBJ1-2, the V gene TRBV6-1, with D hard to call. Germline-derived CDR1 and CDR2 are MNHNS and SASEGT. Trimming took 3 bases from V and 5 from J, leaving 19 bases between them. This CDR3 contains 16 residues. The CDR3 DNA sequence: TGTGCCAGCAGTGACTCTAATTACCGGGCCCTTTATGGCTACACCTTC. Encoded protein: CASSDSNYRALYGYTF.

The J gene is TRBJ2-7, the V gene TRBV7-9; 8 nucleotides agree with TRBD2. Trimming at V came to 8 bases and at J to 5 bases, leaving 5 bases not matched to a gene. Germline values: CDR1 SEHNR, CDR2 FQNEAQ (reference sequence). The CDR3 totals 12 residues. The CDR3 reads CASGAGANEQYF. Written as DNA, the CDR3 is TGTGCCAGCGGAGCGGGGGCGAACGAGCAGTACTTC.

In this sample, this clonotype turned up a few times. V and J are TRBV11-3 and TRBJ2-3; a possible D gene is TRBD2 (6 bases). Germline CDR1 reads SGHNT; CDR2 reads YENEEA. This CDR3 spans 15 amino acids. Trimming stripped 3 bases from V and 0 bases from J, with 10 bases between. CDR3 loop: CASSLTGTSTDTQYF. In DNA, the CDR3 is TGTGCCAGCAGCTTGACTGGGACTAGCACAGATACGCAGTATTTT.

The chain is built from TRBV11-2 and TRBJ2-1; TRBD2 might be the D (5 bases). V lost 8 bases, J lost 8 bases, and 13 bases lay in between. This CDR3 has 12 amino acids. Germline-derived CDR1 and CDR2 are SGHAT and FQNNGV. CDR3 protein: CASEGGLDEQFF. In DNA form, the CDR3 reads TGTGCCAGCGAAGGCGGGTTGGATGAGCAGTTCTTC.

The chain couples TRBV20-1 to TRBJ1-4; D is undetermined. Germline V gene sequence: CDR1 DFQATT, CDR2 SNEGSKA (reference sequence). V was cut by 1 base and J by 10 bases, with 13 bases left in between. This CDR3 spans 13 amino acids. DNA of the CDR3: TGCAGTGCTAGAGTCCAGGCCGGTGGAAAACTGTTTTTT. It is translated as CSARVQAGGKLFF.

This clonotype was found a few times. As DNA, the CDR3 is TGTGCCAGCAGCTCTAGCGGGCCTACAAACATTCAGTACTTC. Amino acid sequence: CASSSSGPTNIQYF. The chain couples TRBV7-2 to TRBJ2-4, with 8 bases lining up with TRBD2. The CDR3 loop spans 14 amino acids. J gave up 6 bases and V 4 bases, and 5 bases lay outside the gene matches. CDR1 is SGHTA and CDR2 is FQGNSA in the germline V gene.

This clonotype was recorded at least ten times. The chain joins TRBV11-2 to TRBJ2-4; 7 nucleotides agree with TRBD1. This CDR3 region has 13 residues. Germline V gives CDR1 SGHAT, CDR2 FQNNGV. V gave up 5 bases and J gave up 15 bases; unmatched junction bases: 13. The CDR3 protein is CASSMGQPEYGYF. CDR3 nucleotides: TGTGCCAGCAGCATGGGACAGCCCGAGTATGGGTACTTC.

The chain links TRBV3-1 to TRBJ2-1, with TRBD2 identical over 10 bases. This CDR3 comprises 15 residues. Germline CDR1 LGHDT, CDR2 YNNKEL (reference sequence). V lost 4 bases to trimming and J lost 4 bases; unmatched junction nucleotides: 4. The CDR3 DNA reads TGTGCCAGCAGCCCCTGGACTAGCGGTTACAATGAGCAGTTCTTC. It codes for CASSPWTSGYNEQFF.

This clonotype was seen ten or more times. The rearrangement links TRBV29-1 to TRBJ2-7; no definite D call. V lost 7 bases to trimming and J lost 6 bases, with 19 bases between them. Germline CDR1 and CDR2: SQVTM and ANQGSEA. The CDR3 has 13 amino acids. This chain's CDR3 is CSAAKGDKLEQYF. The CDR3 nucleotides are TGCAGCGCGGCGAAGGGCGACAAGCTCGAGCAGTACTTC.

This chain links TRBV6-1 with TRBJ1-6, with D possibly being TRBD1 (5 bases). Trimming removed 6 bases at V and 5 bases at J, with 14 bases between. The CDR3 is 15 amino acids. Germline V CDR1 and CDR2: MNHNS, SASEGT. Here the CDR3 reads CASSRQGLDNSPLHF. For the CDR3, the DNA is TGTGCCAGCAGCAGGCAGGGACTGGATAATTCACCCCTCCACTTT.

The table lists this clonotype with a few counts. The chain has TRBV5-4 and TRBJ1-6; D not certain. This CDR3 contains 13 residues. Germline V gene sequence: CDR1 SGHNT, CDR2 YYREEE (reference sequence). V lost 2 bases to trimming and J lost 7 bases, with 7 bases between them. CDR3 bases: TGTGCCAGCAGCTTAGAAGAGAATTCACCCCTCCACTTT. It specifies CASSLEENSPLHF.